This entry is about one T cell receptor beta chain. V dropped 2 bases and J dropped 2; count of bases not matched to a gene: 6. The CDR3 totals 16 residues. Germline V lookup: CDR1 KGHSH, CDR2 LQKENI. This entry is derived from a study of blood T cell repertoires in COVID-19. Only in-frame clones appear in the TCRdb table, and some are missing; sequencing was by immunoSEQ multiplex PCR. This table has 150,000 to 200,000 clones, around 80% appearing once. Sequencing was performed on PBMCs or T cells enriched from blood (not recorded which). The receptor was isolated from a man aged 60 to 69 who had been exposed to COVID-19. The rearrangement joins TRBV18 to TRBJ1-5; 7 nucleotides agree with TRBD1. The CDR3 DNA follows: TGTGCCAGCTCACCAGCGGGGACAGCGGGCAATCAGCCCCAGCATTTT. Protein sequence: CASSPAGTAGNQPQHF.